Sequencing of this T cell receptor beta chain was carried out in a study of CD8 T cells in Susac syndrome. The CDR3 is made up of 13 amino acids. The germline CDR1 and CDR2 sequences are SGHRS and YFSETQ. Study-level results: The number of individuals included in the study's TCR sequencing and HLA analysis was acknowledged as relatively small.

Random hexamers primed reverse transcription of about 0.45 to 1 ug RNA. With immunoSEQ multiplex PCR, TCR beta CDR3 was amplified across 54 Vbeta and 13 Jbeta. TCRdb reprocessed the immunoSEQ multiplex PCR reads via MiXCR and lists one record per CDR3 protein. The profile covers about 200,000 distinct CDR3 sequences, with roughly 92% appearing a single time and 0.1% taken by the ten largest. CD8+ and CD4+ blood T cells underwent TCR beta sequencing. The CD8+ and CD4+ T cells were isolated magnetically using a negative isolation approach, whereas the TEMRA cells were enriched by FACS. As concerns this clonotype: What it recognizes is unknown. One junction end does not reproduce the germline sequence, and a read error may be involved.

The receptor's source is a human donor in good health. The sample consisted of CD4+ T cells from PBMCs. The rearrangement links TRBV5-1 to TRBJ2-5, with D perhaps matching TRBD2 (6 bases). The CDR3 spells CASSLGGTETQYF. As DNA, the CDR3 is TGTGCCAGCAGCTTAGGAGGGACTGAGACCCAGTACTTC.